This T cell receptor beta chain was documented in a study of OX40 agonist ivuxolimab in advanced cancers. The V end lost 3 bases, the J end lost 3 bases, and 11 bases lay between the germline ends. The CDR3 is 14 amino acids. CDR1 is SGHAT and CDR2 is FQDESV in the germline V gene (reference sequence). Study-level points and caveats: Some of the nonresponding patients also showed low levels of normalized T-cell clonal expansion.

Notes on this clone: What it binds is not known.

Repertoires were generated with immunoSEQ multiplex PCR, while TCRdb's copy carries only in-frame clones and drops some. The sample consists of roughly 34,000 clones, about 93% of them appearing once. This receptor was identified in an adult with an advanced solid tumor such as melanoma, head and neck, liver or kidney cancer. V is TRBV11-1 and J is TRBJ2-5, with D uncertain. The material sequenced was CD4+ or CD8+ T cells sorted from blood, taken in a trial of the OX40 agonist ivuxolimab. The CDR3 DNA is TGTGCCAGCAGCTTCGTGACGGCAGAAGAGACCCAGTACTTC. Translated: CASSFVTAEETQYF.